This TCR beta chain was profiled in a study of T cell changes during pregnancy in multiple sclerosis. Only in-frame clones appear in the TCRdb table, and some are missing; sequencing was by immunoSEQ multiplex PCR. The profile shows around 33,000 clones, 92% of them singletons. The CDR3 runs 13 residues. The V gene lost 3 bases and the J gene lost 17 bases, with 17 bases spanning the gap. Germline V gene data show CDR1 as KGHSH and CDR2 as LQKENI. The specimen was CD4+ T cells from peripheral blood mononuclear cells, collected after pregnancy. The source of this sequence is a female donor with multiple sclerosis, enrolled in a pregnancy study. The V gene is TRBV18, the J gene TRBJ1-6; D gene ambiguous. This CDR3 is CASSPLSGRKFHF. The CDR3 DNA reads TGTGCCAGCTCACCCCTGTCCGGGAGAAAGTTCCACTTT.